Given below is one T cell receptor (beta chain) in context. Its antigen remains unknown. TCR beta CDR3 regions were amplified from RNA. HTBI primers were employed in a first-round RT-PCR of the TCR CDR3. TCRdb re-derived calls from the multiplex PCR reads in MiXCR, one entry per CDR3 protein. The profile covers roughly 520,000 distinct CDR3 sequences, with roughly a quarter appearing a single time and roughly 10% taken by the ten largest. Subjects with ophthalmopathy showed a Clinical Activity Score no lower than 3, a NOSPECS grade no lower than 4, and a duration shorter than 3 months. Researchers barred patients who had uncontrolled infection, other autoimmune disease, pregnancy or lactation. The data originate from a study of T cells in Graves' hyperthyroidism and ophthalmopathy. CDR1 and CDR2 (germline): MNHEY, SMNVEV (reference sequence). This CDR3 contains 14 residues. V was trimmed by 0 bases and J by 4 bases, leaving 10 bases between them.

General study points: Blood samples included most of the expanded thyroid clonotypes exceeding 0.001. A 13 V-J model separated ophthalmopathy from stable hyperthyroidism.

This sequence joins TRBV27 and TRBJ2-7; a weak D match, TRBD1 (5 bases). Sequencing used blood. The sequence came from a woman aged 25 to 39 with Graves' ophthalmopathy. DNA for the CDR3: TGTGCCAGCAGTTTATCCCAGGGTCAATACGAGCAGTACTTC. Translation: CASSLSQGQYEQYF.